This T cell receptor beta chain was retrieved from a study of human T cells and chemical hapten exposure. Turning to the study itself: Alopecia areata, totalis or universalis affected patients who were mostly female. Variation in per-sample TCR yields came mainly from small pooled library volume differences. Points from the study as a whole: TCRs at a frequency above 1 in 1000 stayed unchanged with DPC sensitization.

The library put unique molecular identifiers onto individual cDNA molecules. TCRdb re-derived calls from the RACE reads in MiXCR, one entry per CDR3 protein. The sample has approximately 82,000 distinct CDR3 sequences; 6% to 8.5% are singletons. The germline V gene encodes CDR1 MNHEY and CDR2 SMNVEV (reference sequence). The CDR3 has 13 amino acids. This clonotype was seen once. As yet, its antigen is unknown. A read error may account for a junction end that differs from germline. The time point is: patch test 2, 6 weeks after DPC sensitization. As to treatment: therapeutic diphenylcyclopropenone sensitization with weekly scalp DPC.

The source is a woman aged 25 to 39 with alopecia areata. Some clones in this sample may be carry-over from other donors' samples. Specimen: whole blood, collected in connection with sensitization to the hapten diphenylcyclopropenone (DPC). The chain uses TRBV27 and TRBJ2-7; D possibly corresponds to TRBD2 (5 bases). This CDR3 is CASSLSSGNEQYF. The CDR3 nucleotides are TGTGCCAGCAGTCTATCCTCGGGGAACGAGCAGTACTTC.